This T cell receptor (beta chain) was documented in a study of control samples from healthy donors and cancer patients. This clone was observed a handful of times. This CDR3 has 14 residues. CDR1 and CDR2 from the germline V gene are SGHTA and FQGTGA. Trimming shortened V by 5 bases and J by 7 bases, and 15 bases separated the two germline ends. Assay used: immunoSEQ multiplex PCR; TCRdb lists only in-frame clones, some missing. The table includes more than 95,000 clones, over 85% detected once. The sample comprised blood. This chain links TRBV7-3 with TRBJ2-1; the D is unclear. The clonotype originates from a man younger than 35 in good health. For the CDR3, the DNA is TGTGCCAGCAGCCCCCTCACGACCGAAAATGAGCAGTTCTTC. This gives the protein CASSPLTTENEQFF.